This T cell receptor (beta chain) was observed in a study of early T cells in non-severe SARS-CoV-2 infection. For the study at large: The sequenced material was bulk RNA from unsorted whole blood, and its chains were unpaired.

The CDR3 has 16 amino acids. Germline loops: CDR1 MNHNY, CDR2 SVGAGI (reference sequence). V lost 5 bases and J lost 1; bases outside the gene matches: 5. Notes on the study in general: Lookups in VDJdb leaned toward anti-spike CD8 responses and missed private and CD4 specificities.

Comments on this clonotype: What it binds is not known.

Each cDNA molecule carried a unique molecular identifier. Via MiXCR, TCRdb re-called the 5' RACE reads, giving one row per CDR3 protein. The sample includes about 48,000 distinct CDR3 sequences, around 13% of them seen just once. This rearrangement joins TRBV6-6 to TRBJ1-5, with TRBD1 matching over 10 bases. Specimen: whole blood. The sequence was obtained from an adult who was a healthcare worker with PCR-confirmed SARS-CoV-2 infection or an uninfected control (not recorded which). For the CDR3, the DNA is TGTGCCAGCAGTCCTGGGACAGGGGTGAGCAATCAGCCCCAGCATTTT. Encoded protein: CASSPGTGVSNQPQHF.